This passage covers 12 T cell receptor beta chains from one sample sequenced in a study of T-cell memory formation after mild COVID-19. TCRdb recomputed calls from the 5' RACE reads with MiXCR, one row per CDR3 protein. Here the sample spans about 390,000 distinct CDR3 sequences, roughly 15% being singletons. Sequenced: PBMCs or a T cell subset sorted from them (not recorded which). These TCRs come from a man in his late teens or twenties who had mild COVID-19 (a few samples of this study predate the infection). Cell type and time point are not known.

This clonotype was picked up a small number of times. The gene calls are TRBV5-1 and TRBJ2-1; TRBD2 is a possible D gene (7 bases). Germline V lookup: CDR1 SGHRS, CDR2 YFSETQ. The CDR3 is made up of 16 amino acids. Trimming shortened V by 4 bases and J by 4 bases, and 18 bases separated the two germline ends. The CDR3 sequence: CASSLSGGGVYNEQFF. CDR3 sequence (DNA): TGCGCCAGCAGCCTATCTGGCGGGGGCGTGTACAATGAGCAGTTCTTC.

In this sample, this clonotype turned up a few times. The J gene is TRBJ2-2, the V gene TRBV29-1; weak D call: TRBD1 (6 bases). The CDR3 sequence is 13 residues long. V shed 6 bases and J shed 1 base, with 9 bases lying between them. The germline gives CDR1 SQVTM, CDR2 ANQGSEA. Here the CDR3 reads CSVGTQNTGELFF. The CDR3 DNA reads as TGCAGCGTGGGGACACAGAACACCGGGGAGCTGTTTTTT.

This clonotype has a handful of counts. The rearrangement links TRBV6-1 to TRBJ1-2; 7 bases fit TRBD1. The CDR3 runs to 16 residues. Trimming took 6 bases from V and 6 from J; bases not matched to a gene: 16. CDR1 is MNHNS, CDR2 SASEGT, per germline. CDR3 nucleotide sequence: TGTGCCAGCAGCTTAGCCCGACAGGGTGGTTTAAATGGCTACACCTTC. It codes for CASSLARQGGLNGYTF.

The V call is TRBV5-1, the J call TRBJ2-3; 11 nucleotides align to TRBD2. J lost 4 bases, V lost 1 base, and 2 bases had no gene match. Germline lookup yields CDR1 SGHRS and CDR2 YFSETQ. The CDR3 is made up of 15 amino acids. The CDR3 loop reads CASSLTSGGSDTQYF. In DNA, the CDR3 is TGCGCCAGCAGCTTGACTAGCGGGGGCTCAGATACGCAGTATTTT.

This clonotype was detected ten times or more. The rearrangement uses TRBV5-1 and TRBJ2-5, with D unclear. The V end was cut by 2 bases, the J end by 5 bases, with 16 bases between. CDR3 length: 15 amino acids. Germline CDR1 is SGHRS and CDR2 is YFSETQ. CDR3 region: CASSFQSALGETQYF. The CDR3 DNA reads TGCGCCAGCAGCTTCCAATCTGCCCTGGGGGAGACCCAGTACTTC.

The J gene is TRBJ1-1, the V gene TRBV5-6; tentatively, D is TRBD1 (5 bases). The CDR3 spans 16 residues. Looked up from germline, CDR1 is SGHDT and CDR2 is YYEEEE. Trimming took 0 bases from V and 0 from J, leaving 12 bases between them. The CDR3 DNA reads as TGTGCCAGCAGCTTGGGGCAGGGCAGTCTGAACACTGAAGCTTTCTTT. This sequence encodes CASSLGQGSLNTEAFF.

The chain combines TRBV6-2 or TRBV6-3 with TRBJ1-1, with a weak D call TRBD1 (5 bases). The CDR3 runs to 12 residues. Trimming cost V 2 bases and J 7 bases, with 8 bases left between them. CDR1 is MNHEY, CDR2 SVGEGT, per germline. CDR3 in amino acids: CASSYRGHEAFF. CDR3 nucleotides: TGTGCCAGCAGTTACAGGGGTCATGAAGCTTTCTTT.

The chain combines TRBV29-1 with TRBJ1-2, with 7 positions matching TRBD1. Trimming removed 7 bases from V and 2 bases from J; junction bases left unmatched: 7. This CDR3 is built from 13 residues. Per germline, CDR1 SQVTM and CDR2 ANQGSEA. The CDR3 region has the DNA TGCAGCGCTTGGGACAGCGGGAACTATGGCTACACCTTC. Translated: CSAWDSGNYGYTF.

This chain joins TRBV12-3 or TRBV12-4 and TRBJ2-3, with D perhaps matching TRBD2 (5 bases). V dropped 7 bases and J dropped 3 bases, with 17 bases sitting between them. The CDR3 covers 15 residues. The CDR3 is CASTQGQRTTDTQYF. The CDR3 nucleotides are TGTGCCAGCACCCAAGGCCAGCGGACGACAGATACGCAGTATTTT.

This clonotype has just a few counts. V usage is TRBV7-2 and J usage is TRBJ2-5; 8 nucleotides align to TRBD2. CDR1 SGHTA and CDR2 FQGNSA come from the germline V gene. The CDR3 contains 15 residues. V gave up 4 bases and J gave up 1 base; unmatched junction bases: 5. The CDR3 sequence: CASSSRGGAQETQYF. For the CDR3, the DNA is TGTGCCAGCAGCTCTCGGGGGGGGGCCCAAGAGACCCAGTACTTC.

This clonotype was seen a handful of times. V gene TRBV6-2 or TRBV6-3 combines with J gene TRBJ1-5; D might be TRBD1 (6 bases). Germline assignment: CDR1 MNHEY and CDR2 SVGEGT. V was clipped by 9 bases and J by 4 bases, with 16 bases between them. The CDR3 is 14 residues long. CDR3 residues: CARGGGRENQPQHF. Written as DNA, the CDR3 is TGTGCCAGAGGGGGTGGCAGGGAAAATCAGCCCCAGCATTTT.

This clonotype was recorded a few times. V usage is TRBV10-1 and J usage is TRBJ2-5; 8 bases line up with TRBD1. Looked up from germline, CDR1 is WNHNN and CDR2 is SYGVQD (reference sequence). The CDR3 totals 16 residues. V shed 3 bases, J shed 2 bases, and the junction held 8 bases outside the gene matches. The CDR3 bases are TGCGCCAGCAGTGATTCGGAGGGGACAGGTCAAGAGACCCAGTACTTC. This sequence encodes CASSDSEGTGQETQYF.